This T cell receptor (beta chain) came from a study of cytomegalovirus exposure and HLA in healthy donors. Germline assignment: CDR1 MNHNS and CDR2 SASEGT. The CDR3 is 14 residues long. Losses at the gene ends were 2 bases for V and 4 bases for J; bases not matched to a gene: 4. The assay was immunoSEQ multiplex PCR, and TCRdb's table has in-frame clones only and misses some. The repertoire holds around 190,000 clones, with about 81% as singletons. The sample was PBMCs. This TCR derives from a woman in her twenties or thirties in good health and CMV-seronegative. The V gene is TRBV6-1, the J gene TRBJ2-5, with 7 bases fitting TRBD2. CDR3 nucleotide sequence: TGTGCCAGCAGTGAATGGGGGGGGAGAGAGACCCAGTACTTC. Translation gives CASSEWGGRETQYF.